This T cell receptor beta chain was profiled in a study of blood T cell repertoires in COVID-19. Germline lookup yields CDR1 LNHDA and CDR2 SQIVND (reference sequence). Trimming at V came to 5 bases and at J to 0 bases, leaving 5 bases not matched to a gene. The CDR3 has 15 residues. Under the authors' procedure: Estimation of nucleated cell counts relied on the amplification of reference gene primers. Using immunoSEQ multiplex PCR, the repertoire was profiled, and TCRdb retains in-frame clones only, with some absent. For V, J and clone size, that table is used; D and trimming come from the DNA. The sample includes over 15,000 clones, roughly 93% of them seen just once.

This chain links TRBV19 with TRBJ2-7; 9 bases are shared with TRBD1. This clonotype was sampled from a human donor in a cohort sampled during active COVID-19. The sample consisted of peripheral blood. The CDR3 DNA reads TGTGCCAGTAGTGTGATACAGGGGGCCTCCTACGAGCAGTACTTC. This codes for CASSVIQGASYEQYF.